This entry lists 5 T cell receptor beta chains sequenced from one sample in a study of cytomegalovirus exposure and HLA in healthy donors. The study ran its PCR with 60 Vbeta and 13 Jbeta primers. TCRdb keeps only in-frame clones here, not all; method: immunoSEQ multiplex PCR. Of some 56,000 clones in the sample, about 83% were seen once. The sample comprised PBMCs. The receptors originated from a human donor in good health.

This sequence joins TRBV11-2 and TRBJ2-1; 12 nucleotides line up with TRBD2. There are 15 residues in the CDR3. Trimming at V came to 5 bases and at J to 4 bases, leaving 3 bases not matched to a gene. CDR1 and CDR2 from the germline V gene are SGHAT and FQNNGV. CDR3 coding DNA: TGTGCCAGCAGCGGACTAGCGGGACGGTACAATGAGCAGTTCTTC. Translation: CASSGLAGRYNEQFF.

The chain is built from TRBV7-8 and TRBJ2-1; TRBD2 matches at 10 bases. Germline V gene sequence: CDR1 SGHVS, CDR2 FQNEAQ. The V and J ends lost 6 bases and 6 bases, in that order; junction bases with no gene match: 11. The CDR3 sequence is 16 residues long. In DNA, the CDR3 is TGTGCCAGCAGTTCCCTAGCGGGAGCGGCATCCAATGAGCAGTTCTTC. This translates into CASSSLAGAASNEQFF.

The chain links TRBV6-6 to TRBJ2-6; D ambiguous. There are 15 residues in the CDR3. CDR1 is MNHNY and CDR2 is SVGAGI in the germline V gene (reference sequence). Trimming stripped 1 base from V and 1 base from J, with 5 bases between. The CDR3 spells CASSYFVSGANVLTF. The DNA for the CDR3 is TGTGCCAGCAGTTACTTCGTGTCTGGGGCCAACGTCCTGACTTTC.

The rearrangement uses TRBV7-2 and TRBJ2-7; 16 positions agree with TRBD2. The CDR3 covers 17 residues. CDR1 is SGHTA, CDR2 FQGNSA, per germline. The V segment lost 1 base and the J segment 5 bases; nucleotides outside the gene matches: 5. CDR3 in amino acids: CASSLGGTSGRANEQYF. In DNA, the CDR3 is TGTGCCAGCAGCTTAGGAGGGACTAGCGGGAGGGCTAACGAGCAGTACTTC.

J is TRBJ2-5 and V is TRBV19; 12 bases agree with TRBD1. The trim removed 6 bases at V and 5 bases at J, leaving 4 bases unmatched. The CDR3 is 14 residues long. Germline values: CDR1 LNHDA, CDR2 SQIVND (reference sequence). The CDR3: CASRGTGGVETQYF. The CDR3 DNA reads TGTGCCAGTAGAGGGACAGGGGGCGTTGAGACCCAGTACTTC.